This TCR beta chain is from a study of shared clonotypes between healthy human individuals (dated by TCRdb to the early 2020s). Looking at the study overall: The cohort included three men and a couple of women between 18 and 49 years of age. For each donor, three plates each were used for CD4 naive and CD4 memory, two plates were used for CD8 naive, and one plate was used for CD8 memory. The study deeply sequenced blood TCR repertoires of about 5 healthy adults to estimate repertoire size and the extent of clonotype sharing between individuals. Libraries were prepared and TCR repertoires were sequenced by different laboratories using diverse techniques, in order to increase sequencing depth and limit assay-specific biases. Between about 0.85 and 10 billion PBMCs per donor were obtained by leukapheresis.

The full study reports these points: When a handful of donors were compared, the shared fraction of clonotypes was about 5% for naive CD4, roughly 3.4% for naive CD8, 2% to 2.5% for memory CD4, and under 0.5% for memory CD8. Sampling was restricted to blood, and TCR repertoires in tissues likely differ from the TCR repertoires found in blood. Rarefaction of sorted-subset datasets indicated incomplete sequencing despite the large sequencing depth. Because the study included a small number of donors, the genetic and exposure-history diversity represented was limited. Compared with non-shared clonotypes, clonotypes shared by all four sorted-subset donors had higher generation probabilities. Larger estimated clonotype richness was generally found for naive subsets than for memory subsets. Based on pairwise subsampling, the degree of clonotype sharing among donors was expected to be affected by sequencing depth.

From a lookup of the germline V gene, CDR1 and CDR2 are SGHVS and FQNEAQ. The CDR3 runs 14 residues from the cysteine to the phenylalanine. Solely the CDR3 DNA is kept, with 42 bases framed from the first base. V is pared back by 4 bases and J by 1 base, with 10 bases lying between the germline termini. Comments on this clone: The clone's antigen remains unknown. Within one base of it there is no much larger clone, and no base qualities were kept.

Healthy HIV-negative adults with no recently reported acute infections or vaccinations were included as donors. Every donor was a Caucasian adult residing in Nashville, Tennessee, USA. CD4+ T cells were enriched by magnetic negative selection, after which naive cells were positively selected on CD45RA and the negative fraction was taken as the memory subset. After blood collection by leukapheresis, PBMCs were isolated using Ficoll-Histopaque density gradient centrifugation and then cryopreserved in the vapor phase of liquid nitrogen. Analytical flow cytometry was used to check the purity and quantity of each magnetically sorted T cell population. Genomic DNA was isolated from every sorted fraction and measured by UV absorbance on a Nanodrop 2000c. TCR CDR3 regions were amplified from genomic DNA by multiplex PCR using the deep immunoSEQ assay. Extracted genomic DNA from each cell subset was distributed evenly across all wells of several immunoSEQ 96-well plates, and each plate was treated as a replicate. Each replicate PCR for sorted subsets received roughly 200 ng genomic DNA, equal to 28,000 or so T cell genomes. Purified libraries were measured with a Qubit 3.0 fluorometer, size-checked on a Bioanalyzer 2100, and measured again with the KAPA Library Quantification kit. Each immunoSEQ 96-well plate was sequenced on its own single-read 150-cycle Illumina NextSeq 550 flow cell. In the authors' own workflow: The immunoSEQ output contained only junctional sequences without quality scores, so filtering could not match that applied to full-length reads. Sequences were annotated with PyIR, a Python wrapper for IgBLAST v1.9, and V/J genes and CDR3 were assigned using IMGT germline references. Reads were filtered out if the reads had weak V/J assignments (E-value above 1e-6), no CDR3, stop codons, out-of-frame junctions, or ambiguous translated residues. A V3J clonotype was defined by an identical inferred V gene, J gene, and CDR3 amino acid sequence. Percentage overlap between repertoires was calculated by dividing the number of shared unique clonotypes by the size of the smaller repertoire. Repertoire richness was assessed with RTK rarefaction, the Chao1 estimator, and Recon v2.1 estimates of unobserved clonotypes. Generation probabilities were computed with OLGA for all TCRbeta clonotypes obtained by the gDNA method from a few donors. In TCRdb, the immuneACCESS table is reduced to in-frame sequences with V and J assigned. These tables do not hold every clone; where another copy was compared, an unresolved V gene accounts for under half, and the others remain unexplained. V, J and clone size are taken as reported in that table, and D and trimming were inferred from the DNA itself. Here the sample has fewer than 200,000 clones; about 68% occur a single time. In total, the top ten clones hold about 9.4% of the sample.

In this chain, TRBV7-8 is recombined with TRBJ1-1; confidence is insufficient to name the D gene. What was sequenced was memory CD4+ T cells sorted from blood. Interpreted using the paper, the cell subset or site label stands for: CD45RA-negative fraction. This clonotype originated in a man aged 25-45 years in good health. The CDR3 is CASSSDFGNTEAFF. The sequence in DNA is TGTGCCAGCAGCTCGGACTTTGGGAACACTGAAGCTTTCTTT.